This entry lists 21 T cell receptor beta chains sequenced from one sample in a study of OX40 agonist ivuxolimab in advanced cancers. Generated by immunoSEQ multiplex PCR, the TCRdb table keeps only in-frame clones and is missing some. Among roughly 43,000 clones listed, 65% to 85% were seen once. Sequenced material: CD4+ or CD8+ T cells sorted from blood, taken in a trial of the OX40 agonist ivuxolimab. These receptors all come from an adult with an advanced solid tumor such as melanoma, head and neck, liver or kidney cancer.

This chain uses TRBV15 with TRBJ1-5; 8 positions match TRBD1. The CDR3 loop spans 13 amino acids. The ends lost 9 bases at V and 6 bases at J; junction bases unmatched: 7. The germline V gene encodes CDR1 LNHNV and CDR2 YYDKDF (reference sequence). This chain's CDR3 is CATRQGAGQPQHF. The CDR3 region has the DNA TGTGCCACGCGGCAGGGGGCAGGTCAGCCCCAGCATTTT.

Only a few counts were recorded for this clone. The rearrangement uses TRBV30 and TRBJ1-2; no clear D. Looked up from germline, CDR1 is GTSNPN and CDR2 is SVGIG (reference sequence). Trimming pared 1 base from V and 3 bases from J, leaving 9 bases between. CDR3 length: 13 residues. CDR3 region: CAWSDGYHYGYTF. For the CDR3, the DNA is TGTGCCTGGAGTGACGGGTATCACTATGGCTACACCTTC.

CDR3 protein: CATSRERASWGYTF. For the CDR3, the DNA is TGTGCCACCAGCAGAGAGAGAGCTTCTTGGGGCTACACCTTC. The chain combines TRBV15 with TRBJ1-2; D gene uncertain. Germline V gene data show CDR1 as LNHNV and CDR2 as YYDKDF (reference sequence). There are 14 residues in the CDR3. V lost 0 bases and J 8 bases, leaving 13 bases between the germline ends.

This sequence joins TRBV5-1 and TRBJ1-5; 7 bases align to TRBD1. Losses at the gene ends were 0 bases for V and 4 bases for J; bases not matched to a gene: 7. The length of the CDR3 is 16 residues. Per germline, CDR1 SGHRS and CDR2 YFSETQ. The CDR3 DNA is TGCGCCAGCAGCTTGGCCCCGGGACAGACGAATCAGCCCCAGCATTTT. Translated, it gives CASSLAPGQTNQPQHF.

J is TRBJ1-1 and V is TRBV30; D ambiguous. Trimming removed 4 bases at V and 11 bases at J, with 14 bases between. The CDR3 loop spans 11 amino acids. CDR1 and CDR2 (germline): GTSNPN, SVGIG (reference sequence). The CDR3 nucleotides are TGTGCCTGGATTCCTCCCCGCCAGGCTTTCTTT. Amino acid sequence: CAWIPPRQAFF.

The gene calls are TRBV4-1 and TRBJ2-5; 7 nucleotides align to TRBD2. This CDR3 region has 14 residues. Germline values: CDR1 MGHRA, CDR2 YSYEKL. V dropped 4 bases and J dropped 3; count of bases not matched to a gene: 5. The CDR3 reads CASSRYGLEETQYF. The CDR3 bases are TGCGCCAGCAGCCGCTACGGACTAGAAGAGACCCAGTACTTC.

This clone has only one observation. The chain is built from TRBV15 and TRBJ1-6; no definite D call. The germline CDR1 and CDR2 sequences are LNHNV and YYDKDF (reference sequence). The length of the CDR3 is 13 residues. Trimming shortened V by 2 bases and J by 9 bases, and 8 bases separated the two germline ends. The CDR3 DNA reads TGTGCCACCAGCAGACCTGATGGTTCACCCCTCCACTTT. Translated, it gives CATSRPDGSPLHF.

V gene TRBV10-3 combines with J gene TRBJ2-2, with D perhaps given as TRBD1 or TRBD2 (5 bases each). The CDR3 sequence is 14 residues long. V dropped 11 bases and J dropped 5 bases, with 18 bases sitting between them. CDR1 is ENHRY and CDR2 is SYGVKD in the germline V gene. CDR3 nucleotides: TGTGCCCTAGGAAGGGGCGAGGGGACCGGGGAGCTGTTTTTT. This sequence encodes CALGRGEGTGELFF.

V gene TRBV6-1 combines with J gene TRBJ2-1; no clear D. Germline values: CDR1 MNHNS, CDR2 SASEGT. The CDR3 sequence is 13 residues long. V lost 0 bases and J lost 12, with 12 bases in between. In nucleotides, the CDR3 is TGTGCCAGCAGTGAAGCGCTTATAGGCTCGCAGTTCTTC. This gives the protein CASSEALIGSQFF.

The chain carries TRBV6-6 and TRBJ1-6; the D is unclear. This CDR3 has 14 amino acids. V gave up 2 bases and J gave up 2 bases, with 4 bases separating them. The V gene's germline CDR1 is MNHNY and CDR2 SVGAGI (reference sequence). CDR3 sequence reads: CASSYRPYNSPLHF. For the CDR3, the DNA is TGTGCCAGCAGTTACAGGCCCTATAATTCACCCCTCCACTTT.

This chain uses TRBV19 with TRBJ1-5, with D uncertain. Trimming left V 5 bases short and J 4 bases short, with 12 bases between. The CDR3 loop spans 14 amino acids. The germline V gene encodes CDR1 LNHDA and CDR2 SQIVND (reference sequence). CDR3 nucleotides: TGTGCCAGTAGTTCCGTTCCCGAGAATCAGCCCCAGCATTTT. Translated: CASSSVPENQPQHF. Based on the CDR3 plus reference TRBV19 and TRBJ1-5, the full variable domain is DGGITQSPKYLFRKEGQNVTLSCEQNLNHDAMYWYRQDPGQGLRLIYYSQIVNDFQKGDIAEGYSVSREKKESFPLTVTSAQKNPTAFYLCASSSVPENQPQHFGDGTRLSIL.

V is TRBV7-2 and J is TRBJ1-1; 8 bases fit TRBD1. After removal of 5 bases from V and 4 bases from J, the junction contained 3 bases not matched to a gene. The germline V gene has CDR1 SGHTA and CDR2 FQGNSA. The CDR3 has 13 amino acids. The CDR3 DNA sequence: TGTGCCAGCAGCCGGGACAGGCCCACTGAAGCTTTCTTT. It is translated as CASSRDRPTEAFF.

This clone appeared a few times. This chain uses TRBV7-9 with TRBJ1-3; the match to TRBD1 covers 9 bases. The length of the CDR3 is 19 residues. Trimming cost V 0 bases and J 0 bases; bases outside gene matches: 9. CDR1 is SEHNR, CDR2 FQNEAQ, per germline (reference sequence). The CDR3 loop reads CASSLARGQGSSSGNTIYF. The CDR3 coding sequence is TGTGCCAGCAGCTTAGCGCGGGGACAGGGATCTTCCTCTGGAAACACCATATATTTT. Based on the CDR3 plus reference TRBV7-9 and TRBJ1-3, the full variable domain is DTGVSQNPRHKITKRGQNVTFRCDPISEHNRLYWYRQTLGQGPEFLTYFQNEAQLEKSRLLSDRFSAERPKGSFSTLEIQRTEQGDSAMYLCASSLARGQGSSSGNTIYFGEGSWLTVV.

In its sample, this clone was seen a few times. Here the CDR3 DNA reads TGTGCCAGCAGCCAGACAGGGAACACTGAAGCTTTCTTT. Translated: CASSQTGNTEAFF. The V call is TRBV6-5, the J call TRBJ1-1, with a weak D call TRBD1 (6 bases). This CDR3 is 13 amino acids long. V lost 6 bases and J lost 1, with 9 bases in between. In germline, CDR1 is MNHEY, CDR2 SVGAGI.

V gene TRBV11-1 combines with J gene TRBJ2-5, with TRBD1 matching over 7 bases. Germline values: CDR1 SGHAT, CDR2 FQDESV (reference sequence). Unmatched junction bases numbered 6, after V lost 7 bases and J lost 1 base. This CDR3 is 14 amino acids long. The CDR3 nucleotides read TGTGCCAGCAACATACAGGGGCCCCAAGAGACCCAGTACTTC. Its translation: CASNIQGPQETQYF.

The rearrangement links TRBV5-1 to TRBJ1-6, with a possible D match to TRBD1 (5 bases). CDR3 length: 17 residues. Germline V gene sequence: CDR1 SGHRS, CDR2 YFSETQ. Trimming left V 5 bases short and J 0 bases short, with 15 bases between. The CDR3, as DNA: TGCGCCAGCAGAGCCGGGGCCGGAAGCTCCTATAATTCACCCCTCCACTTT. Translation gives CASRAGAGSSYNSPLHF.

This clone turned up a few times. The chain has TRBV29-1 and TRBJ2-1; D is possibly TRBD2 (6 bases). The CDR3 consists of 12 residues. V was trimmed by 7 bases and J by 10 bases, leaving 17 bases between them. CDR1 and CDR2 (germline): SQVTM, ANQGSEA. CDR3 nucleotide sequence: TGCAGCGGCGGCGGAGGGGTGAGGGAGCAGTTCTTC. Translating it yields CSGGGGVREQFF.

The chain joins TRBV11-2 to TRBJ1-2; 9 bases map to TRBD1. Germline values: CDR1 SGHAT, CDR2 FQNNGV. This CDR3 is 14 amino acids long. V lost 1 base and J lost 7; bases outside the gene matches: 4. DNA of the CDR3: TGTGCCAGCAGCTTAGGACAGGGGGTGTTTGGCTACACCTTC. Translation gives CASSLGQGVFGYTF. Looking up the rest from reference TRBV11-2 and TRBJ1-2 gives the full variable domain: EAGVAQSPRYKIIEKRQSVAFWCNPISGHATLYWYQQILGQGPKLLIQFQNNGVVDDSQLPKDRFSAERLKGVDSTLKIQPAKLEDSAVYLCASSLGQGVFGYTFGSGTRLTVV.

This rearrangement joins TRBV15 to TRBJ1-5; a possible D gene is TRBD1 (6 bases). This CDR3 comprises 12 residues. CDR1 and CDR2 (germline): LNHNV, YYDKDF (reference sequence). V lost 9 bases, J lost 7 bases, and 13 bases lay in between. The CDR3 DNA follows: TGTGCCACGCAAAACAGGGACCAGCCCCAGCATTTT. Protein product: CATQNRDQPQHF.

The chain has TRBV7-9 and TRBJ2-7; the match to TRBD2 covers 8 bases. Germline V gives CDR1 SEHNR, CDR2 FQNEAQ (reference sequence). V shed 5 bases, J shed 3 bases, and the junction held 12 bases outside the gene matches. The CDR3 length is 16 residues. The CDR3 sequence: CASSPRLTGGSYEQYF. The CDR3 coding sequence is TGTGCCAGCAGCCCCCGCCTTACGGGGGGGAGCTACGAGCAGTACTTC. Full variable domain (rest looked up from reference TRBV7-9 and TRBJ2-7): DTGVSQNPRHKITKRGQNVTFRCDPISEHNRLYWYRQTLGQGPEFLTYFQNEAQLEKSRLLSDRFSAERPKGSFSTLEIQRTEQGDSAMYLCASSPRLTGGSYEQYFGPGTRLTVT.

V and J are TRBV11-2 and TRBJ1-1; 7 bases are shared with TRBD1. The CDR3 is 15 amino acids. Trimming took 3 bases from V and 0 from J; bases not matched to a gene: 4. Germline CDR1 and CDR2: SGHAT and FQNNGV. CDR3 nucleotide sequence: TGTGCCAGCAGCTTGGGACAGAGAATGAACACTGAAGCTTTCTTT. Protein: CASSLGQRMNTEAFF. The whole variable domain, remainder taken from reference TRBV11-2 and TRBJ1-1, is EAGVAQSPRYKIIEKRQSVAFWCNPISGHATLYWYQQILGQGPKLLIQFQNNGVVDDSQLPKDRFSAERLKGVDSTLKIQPAKLEDSAVYLCASSLGQRMNTEAFFGQGTRLTVV.